This is a list of T cell receptor beta chains from one sample in a study of T cell responses to AZD1222 COVID-19 vaccine. Data came from immunoSEQ multiplex PCR; TCRdb stores just in-frame clones and leaves some out. The table has 150,000 to 180,000 clones, about 88% seen once. This specimen was peripheral blood, taken on day 0 of AZD1222 vaccination. Source of these receptors: an adult in good health. CDR3s include the opening cysteine and the closing phenylalanine or tryptophan.

V,CDR3
TRBV28,CAIQLSGLSTQYF
TRBV7-2,CASSLDGGKNQPQHF
TRBV7-9,CASSSRLAGLPAETQYF
TRBV11-2,CASSLVWGGNEQFF
TRBV7-2,CASSPLGSNQPQHF
TRBV18,CASSTRTVNQPQHF
TRBV6-5,CASSSSTRGVQPQHF
TRBV28,CATGSGGMREQYF
TRBV3-1/TRBV3-2,CASRPGTVGEKLFF
TRBV9,CASSPSEGVSQPQHF
TRBV3-1/TRBV3-2,CASSQRQGPQHF